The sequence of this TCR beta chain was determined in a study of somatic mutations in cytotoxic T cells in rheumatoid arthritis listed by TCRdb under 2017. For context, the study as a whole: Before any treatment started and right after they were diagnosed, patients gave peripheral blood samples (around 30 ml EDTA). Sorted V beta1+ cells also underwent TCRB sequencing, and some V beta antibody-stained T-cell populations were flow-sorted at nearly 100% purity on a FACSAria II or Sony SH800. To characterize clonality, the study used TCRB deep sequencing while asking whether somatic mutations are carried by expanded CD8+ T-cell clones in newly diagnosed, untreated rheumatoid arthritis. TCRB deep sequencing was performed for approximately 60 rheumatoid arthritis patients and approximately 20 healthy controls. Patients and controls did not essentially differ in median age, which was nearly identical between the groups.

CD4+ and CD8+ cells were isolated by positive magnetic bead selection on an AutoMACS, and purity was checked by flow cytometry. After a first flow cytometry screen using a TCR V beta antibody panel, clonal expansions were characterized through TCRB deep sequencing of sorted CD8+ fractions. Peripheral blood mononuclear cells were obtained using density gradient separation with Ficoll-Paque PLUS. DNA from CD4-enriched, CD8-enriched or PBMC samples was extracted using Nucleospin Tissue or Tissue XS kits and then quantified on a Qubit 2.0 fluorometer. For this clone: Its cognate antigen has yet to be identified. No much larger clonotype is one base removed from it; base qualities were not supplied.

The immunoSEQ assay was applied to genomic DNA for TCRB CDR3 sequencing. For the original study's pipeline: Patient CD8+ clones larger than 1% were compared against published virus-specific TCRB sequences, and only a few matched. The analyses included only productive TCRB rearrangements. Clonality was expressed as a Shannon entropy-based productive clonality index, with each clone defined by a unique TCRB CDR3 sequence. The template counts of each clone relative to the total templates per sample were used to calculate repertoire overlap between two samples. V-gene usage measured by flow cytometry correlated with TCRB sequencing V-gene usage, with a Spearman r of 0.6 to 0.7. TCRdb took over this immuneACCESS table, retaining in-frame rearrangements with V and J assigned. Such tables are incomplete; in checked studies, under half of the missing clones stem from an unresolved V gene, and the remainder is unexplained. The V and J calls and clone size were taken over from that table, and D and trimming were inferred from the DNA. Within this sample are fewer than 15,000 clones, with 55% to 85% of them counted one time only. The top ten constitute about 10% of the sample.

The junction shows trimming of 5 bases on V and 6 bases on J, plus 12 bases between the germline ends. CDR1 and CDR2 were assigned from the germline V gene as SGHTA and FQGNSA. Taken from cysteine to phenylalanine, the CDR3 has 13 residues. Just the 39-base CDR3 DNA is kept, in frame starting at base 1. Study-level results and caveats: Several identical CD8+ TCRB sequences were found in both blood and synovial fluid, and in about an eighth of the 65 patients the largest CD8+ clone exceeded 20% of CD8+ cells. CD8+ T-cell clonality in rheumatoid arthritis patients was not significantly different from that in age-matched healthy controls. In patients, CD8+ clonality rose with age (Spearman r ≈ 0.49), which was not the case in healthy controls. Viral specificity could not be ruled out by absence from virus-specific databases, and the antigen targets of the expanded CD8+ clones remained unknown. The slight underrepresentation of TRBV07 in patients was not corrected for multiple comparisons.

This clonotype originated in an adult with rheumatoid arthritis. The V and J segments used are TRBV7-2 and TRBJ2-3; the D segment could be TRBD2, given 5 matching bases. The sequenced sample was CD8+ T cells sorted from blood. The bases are TGTGCCAGCAGCCCAGGACTGGGGGATACGCAGTATTTT. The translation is CASSPGLGDTQYF.